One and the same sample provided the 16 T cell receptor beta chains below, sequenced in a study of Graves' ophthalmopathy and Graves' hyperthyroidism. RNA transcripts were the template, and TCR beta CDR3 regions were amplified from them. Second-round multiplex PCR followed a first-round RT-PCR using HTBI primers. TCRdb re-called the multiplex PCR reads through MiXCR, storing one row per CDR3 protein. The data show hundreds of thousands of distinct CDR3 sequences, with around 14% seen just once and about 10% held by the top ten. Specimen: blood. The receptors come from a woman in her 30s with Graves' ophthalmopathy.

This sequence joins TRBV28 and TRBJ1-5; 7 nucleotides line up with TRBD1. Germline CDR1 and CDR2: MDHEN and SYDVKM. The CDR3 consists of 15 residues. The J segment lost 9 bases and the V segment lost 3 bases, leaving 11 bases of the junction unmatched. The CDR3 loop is CASSLGDRSGPPQHF. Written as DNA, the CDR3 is TGTGCCAGCAGTTTGGGGGACAGATCCGGGCCGCCCCAGCATTTT.

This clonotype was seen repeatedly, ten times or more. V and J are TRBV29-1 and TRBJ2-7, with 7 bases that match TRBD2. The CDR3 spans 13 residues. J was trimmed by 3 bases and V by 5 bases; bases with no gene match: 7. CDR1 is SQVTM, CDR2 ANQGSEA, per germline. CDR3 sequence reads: CSVLLAADYEQYF. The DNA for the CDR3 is TGCAGCGTTTTGCTAGCGGCTGACTACGAGCAGTACTTC.

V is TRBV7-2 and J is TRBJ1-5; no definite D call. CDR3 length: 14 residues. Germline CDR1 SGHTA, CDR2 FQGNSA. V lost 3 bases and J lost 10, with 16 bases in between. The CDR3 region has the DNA TGTGCCAGCAGCTTCTTGGCTTTTACCGGACCCCAGCATTTT. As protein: CASSFLAFTGPQHF.

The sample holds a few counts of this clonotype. DNA of the CDR3: TGTGCCAGCAGCCAGACTAGCAGGGGGTCCTACGAGCAGTACTTC. Its protein product is CASSQTSRGSYEQYF. V usage is TRBV11-2 and J usage is TRBJ2-7; D may match TRBD1 or TRBD2 (7 bases each). Trimming took 5 bases from V and 1 from J, leaving 15 bases between them. Germline loops: CDR1 SGHAT, CDR2 FQNNGV. This CDR3 contains 15 residues.

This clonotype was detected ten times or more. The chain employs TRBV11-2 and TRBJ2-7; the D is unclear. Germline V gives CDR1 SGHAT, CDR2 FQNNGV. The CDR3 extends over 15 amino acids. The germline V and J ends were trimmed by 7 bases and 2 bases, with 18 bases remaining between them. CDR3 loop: CASTLLPAFPYEQYF. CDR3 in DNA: TGTGCCAGCACCCTACTCCCTGCCTTCCCCTACGAGCAGTACTTC. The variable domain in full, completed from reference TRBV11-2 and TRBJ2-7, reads EAGVAQSPRYKIIEKRQSVAFWCNPISGHATLYWYQQILGQGPKLLIQFQNNGVVDDSQLPKDRFSAERLKGVDSTLKIQPAKLEDSAVYLCASTLLPAFPYEQYFGPGTRLTVT.

This chain's CDR3 is CASSDSPVSSGANVLTF. The CDR3, as DNA: TGTGCCAGCAGTGATTCCCCGGTTAGCTCTGGGGCCAACGTCCTGACTTTC. V is TRBV6-4 and J is TRBJ2-6; D is ambiguous. The CDR3 spans 17 residues. Trimming left V 3 bases short and J 0 bases short, with 12 bases between. From germline, CDR1 is MRHNA and CDR2 SNTAGT.

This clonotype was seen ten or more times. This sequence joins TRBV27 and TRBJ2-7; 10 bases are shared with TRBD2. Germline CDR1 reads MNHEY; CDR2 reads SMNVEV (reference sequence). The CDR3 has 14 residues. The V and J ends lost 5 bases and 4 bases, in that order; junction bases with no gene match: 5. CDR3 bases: TGTGCCAGCAGTGCGGGACTAGCGCTATACGAGCAGTACTTC. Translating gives CASSAGLALYEQYF.

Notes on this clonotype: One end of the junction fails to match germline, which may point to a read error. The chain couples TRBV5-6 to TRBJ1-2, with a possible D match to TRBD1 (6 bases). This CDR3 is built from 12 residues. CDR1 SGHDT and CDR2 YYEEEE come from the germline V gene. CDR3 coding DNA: TGTGCCAGCAGCCTCGGGACAAACGGGCCTTGTTTC. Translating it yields CASSLGTNGPCF.

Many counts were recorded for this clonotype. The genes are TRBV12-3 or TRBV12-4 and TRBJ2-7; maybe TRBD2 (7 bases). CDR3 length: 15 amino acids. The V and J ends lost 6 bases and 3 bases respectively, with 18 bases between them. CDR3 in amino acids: CASSPGGQGRYEQYF. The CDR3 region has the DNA TGTGCCAGCAGCCCCGGGGGGCAGGGCCGCTACGAGCAGTACTTC.

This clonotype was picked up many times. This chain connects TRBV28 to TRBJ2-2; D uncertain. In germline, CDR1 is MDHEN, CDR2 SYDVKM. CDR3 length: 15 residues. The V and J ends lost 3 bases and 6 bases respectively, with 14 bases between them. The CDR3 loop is CASSFSGDPSGELFF. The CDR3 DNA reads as TGTGCCAGCAGTTTCAGTGGAGACCCATCCGGGGAGCTGTTTTTT.

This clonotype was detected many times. CDR3 in DNA: TGTGCCAGCAAAAGTGGACAGCCGAGCTCCTATAATTCACCCCTCCACTTT. It yields the protein CASKSGQPSSYNSPLHF. This rearrangement joins TRBV5-6 to TRBJ1-6; D is possibly TRBD1 (6 bases). This CDR3 has 17 residues. V lost 6 bases and J 0 bases, leaving 16 bases between the germline ends. CDR1 is SGHDT and CDR2 is YYEEEE in the germline V gene.

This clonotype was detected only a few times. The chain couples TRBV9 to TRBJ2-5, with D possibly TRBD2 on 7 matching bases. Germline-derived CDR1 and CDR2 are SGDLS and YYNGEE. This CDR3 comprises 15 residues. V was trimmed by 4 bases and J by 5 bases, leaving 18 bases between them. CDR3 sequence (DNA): TGTGCCAGCAGCACCGGGGGGCCCCCTGATGAGACCCAGTACTTC. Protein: CASSTGGPPDETQYF.

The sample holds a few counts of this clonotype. The CDR3 loop reads CASSAIAVSYNEQFF. CDR3 sequence (DNA): TGCGCCAGCAGCGCAATAGCGGTTTCCTACAATGAGCAGTTCTTC. The J gene is TRBJ2-1, the V gene TRBV5-1; D might be TRBD2 (6 bases). With 4 bases removed from V and 1 base from J, the gap between germline ends came to 12 bases. The CDR3 runs to 15 residues. Germline CDR1 is SGHRS and CDR2 is YFSETQ. Looking up the rest from reference TRBV5-1 and TRBJ2-1 gives the full variable domain: KAGVTQTPRYLIKTRGQQVTLSCSPISGHRSVSWYQQTPGQGLQFLFEYFSETQRNKGNFPGRFSGRQFSNSRSEMNVSTLELGDSALYLCASSAIAVSYNEQFFGPGTRLTVL.

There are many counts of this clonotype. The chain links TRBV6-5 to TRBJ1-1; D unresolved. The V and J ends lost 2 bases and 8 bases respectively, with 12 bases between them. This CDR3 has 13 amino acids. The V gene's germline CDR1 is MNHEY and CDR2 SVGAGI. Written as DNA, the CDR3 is TGTGCCAGCAGTTACGGTGCCGCCACCGAAGCTTTCTTT. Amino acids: CASSYGAATEAFF.

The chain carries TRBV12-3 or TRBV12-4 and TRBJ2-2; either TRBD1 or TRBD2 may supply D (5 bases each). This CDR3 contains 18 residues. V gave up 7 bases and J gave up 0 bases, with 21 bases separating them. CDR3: CASKPILGTDANTGELFF. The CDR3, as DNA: TGTGCCAGCAAACCCATTTTAGGGACCGACGCGAACACCGGGGAGCTGTTTTTT.

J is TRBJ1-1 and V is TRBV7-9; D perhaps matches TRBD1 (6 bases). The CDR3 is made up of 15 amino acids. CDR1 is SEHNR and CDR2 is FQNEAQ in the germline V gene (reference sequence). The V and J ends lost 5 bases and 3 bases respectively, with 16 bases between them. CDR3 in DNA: TGTGCCAGCAGCCGAGAACAGGGTTTAGACACTGAAGCTTTCTTT. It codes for CASSREQGLDTEAFF. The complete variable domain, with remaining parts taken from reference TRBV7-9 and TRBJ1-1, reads DTGVSQNPRHKITKRGQNVTFRCDPISEHNRLYWYRQTLGQGPEFLTYFQNEAQLEKSRLLSDRFSAERPKGSFSTLEIQRTEQGDSAMYLCASSREQGLDTEAFFGQGTRLTVV.